The entry below describes one T cell receptor (beta chain). TCRdb reprocessed the 5' RACE reads via MiXCR and lists one record per CDR3 protein. The table has just under 600,000 distinct CDR3 sequences, around an eighth seen once; the top ten hold around 15%. The sample comes from a study of T cells after yellow fever vaccination. V was pared by 5 bases and J by 1 base, with 16 bases between. Germline assignment: CDR1 SGHAT and CDR2 FQNNGV. The CDR3 consists of 16 residues. The rearrangement uses TRBV11-2 and TRBJ2-3, with a tentative D call TRBD1 (6 bases). The origin of this receptor is a man aged 25 to 40 who received the YFV17D yellow fever vaccine. The material sequenced was PBMCs, taken on the day of the yellow fever booster vaccination. CDR3 in amino acids: CASSQGPGQRTDTQYF. As DNA, the CDR3 is TGTGCCAGCAGCCAGGGACCGGGACAACGCACAGATACGCAGTATTTT.